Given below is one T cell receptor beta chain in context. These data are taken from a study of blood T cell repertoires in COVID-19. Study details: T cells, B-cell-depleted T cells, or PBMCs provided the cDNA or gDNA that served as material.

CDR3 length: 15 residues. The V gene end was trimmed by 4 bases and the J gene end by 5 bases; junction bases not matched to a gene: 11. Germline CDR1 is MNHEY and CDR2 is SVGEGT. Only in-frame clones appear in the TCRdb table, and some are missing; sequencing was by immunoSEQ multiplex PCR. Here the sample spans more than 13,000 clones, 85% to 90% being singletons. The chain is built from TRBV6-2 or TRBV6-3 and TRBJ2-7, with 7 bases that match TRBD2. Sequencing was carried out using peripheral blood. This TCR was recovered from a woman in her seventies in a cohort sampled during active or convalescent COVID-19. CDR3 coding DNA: TGTGCCAGCAGTTCCCTCGATATGGGAGGGCACGAGCAGTACTTC. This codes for CASSSLDMGGHEQYF.